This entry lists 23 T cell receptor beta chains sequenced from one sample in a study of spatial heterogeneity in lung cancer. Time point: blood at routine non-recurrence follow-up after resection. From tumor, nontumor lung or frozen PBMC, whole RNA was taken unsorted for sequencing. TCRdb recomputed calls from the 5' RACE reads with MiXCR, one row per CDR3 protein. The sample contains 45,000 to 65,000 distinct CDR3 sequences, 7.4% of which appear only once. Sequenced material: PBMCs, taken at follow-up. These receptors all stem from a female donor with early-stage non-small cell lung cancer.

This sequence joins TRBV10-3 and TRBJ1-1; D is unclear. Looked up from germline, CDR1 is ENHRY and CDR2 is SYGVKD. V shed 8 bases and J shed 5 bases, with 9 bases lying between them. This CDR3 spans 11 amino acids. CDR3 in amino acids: CAIEGRTEAFF. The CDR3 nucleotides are TGTGCCATCGAAGGGCGGACTGAAGCTTTCTTT.

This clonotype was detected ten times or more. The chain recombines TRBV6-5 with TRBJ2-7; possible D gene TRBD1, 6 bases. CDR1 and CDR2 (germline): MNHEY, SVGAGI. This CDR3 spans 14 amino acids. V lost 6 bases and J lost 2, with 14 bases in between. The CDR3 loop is CASSPGTPPYEQYF. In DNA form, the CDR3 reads TGTGCCAGCAGCCCCGGGACACCCCCCTACGAGCAGTACTTC.

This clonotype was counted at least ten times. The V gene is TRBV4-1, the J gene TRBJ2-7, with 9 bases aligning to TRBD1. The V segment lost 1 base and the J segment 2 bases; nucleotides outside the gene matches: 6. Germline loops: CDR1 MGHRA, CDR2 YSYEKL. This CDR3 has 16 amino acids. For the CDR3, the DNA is TGCGCCAGCAGCCAAGCCCCACAGGGGGCTACCTACGAGCAGTACTTC. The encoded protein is CASSQAPQGATYEQYF.

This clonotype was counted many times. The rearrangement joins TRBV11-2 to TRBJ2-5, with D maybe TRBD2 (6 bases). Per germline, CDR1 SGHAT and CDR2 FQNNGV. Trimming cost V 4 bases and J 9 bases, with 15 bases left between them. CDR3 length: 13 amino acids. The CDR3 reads CASSSARGGPQYF. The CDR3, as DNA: TGTGCCAGCAGCTCGGCGAGGGGAGGCCCCCAGTACTTC.

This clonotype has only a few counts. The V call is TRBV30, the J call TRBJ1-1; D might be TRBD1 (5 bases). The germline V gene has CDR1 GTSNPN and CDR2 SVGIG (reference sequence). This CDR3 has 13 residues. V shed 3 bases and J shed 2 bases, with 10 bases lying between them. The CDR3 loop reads CAWRRGINTEAFF. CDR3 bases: TGTGCCTGGAGGAGGGGCATAAACACTGAAGCTTTCTTT.

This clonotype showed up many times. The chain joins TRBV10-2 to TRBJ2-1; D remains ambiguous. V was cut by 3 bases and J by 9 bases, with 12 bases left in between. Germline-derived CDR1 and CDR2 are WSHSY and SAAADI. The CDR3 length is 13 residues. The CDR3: CASSDRPAGEQFF. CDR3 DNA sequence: TGCGCCAGCAGTGATCGGCCAGCAGGTGAGCAGTTCTTC.

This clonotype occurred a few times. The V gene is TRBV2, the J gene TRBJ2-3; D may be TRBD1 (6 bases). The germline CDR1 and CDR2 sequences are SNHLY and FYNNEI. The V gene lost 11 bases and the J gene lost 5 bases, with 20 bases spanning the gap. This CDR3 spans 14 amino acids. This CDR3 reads CAGSVGASKDTQYF. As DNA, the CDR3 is TGTGCCGGGAGCGTGGGGGCCTCAAAAGATACGCAGTATTTT.

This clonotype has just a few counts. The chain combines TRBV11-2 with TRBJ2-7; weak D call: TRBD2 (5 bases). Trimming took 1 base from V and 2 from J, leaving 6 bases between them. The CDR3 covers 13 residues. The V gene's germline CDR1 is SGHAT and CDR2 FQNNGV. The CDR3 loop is CASSLGGTYEQYF. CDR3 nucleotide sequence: TGTGCCAGCAGCTTAGGAGGGACCTACGAGCAGTACTTC.

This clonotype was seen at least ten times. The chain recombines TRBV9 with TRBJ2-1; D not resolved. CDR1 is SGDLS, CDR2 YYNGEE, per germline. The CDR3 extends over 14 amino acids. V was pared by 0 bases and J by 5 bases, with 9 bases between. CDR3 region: CASSVGRSDNEQFF. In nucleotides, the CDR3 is TGTGCCAGCAGCGTAGGTCGCTCAGACAATGAGCAGTTCTTC. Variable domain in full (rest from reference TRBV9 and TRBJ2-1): DSGVTQTPKHLITATGQRVTLRCSPRSGDLSVYWYQQSLDQGLQFLIQYYNGEERAKGNILERFSAQQFPDLHSELNLSSLELGDSALYFCASSVGRSDNEQFFGPGTRLTVL.

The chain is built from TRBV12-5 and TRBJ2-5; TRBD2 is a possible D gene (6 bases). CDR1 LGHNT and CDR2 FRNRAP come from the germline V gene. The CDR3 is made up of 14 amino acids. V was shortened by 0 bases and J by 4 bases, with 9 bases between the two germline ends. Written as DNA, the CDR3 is TGTGCTAGTGGTTTGGTACGGGGGAGAGAGACCCAGTACTTC. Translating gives CASGLVRGRETQYF.

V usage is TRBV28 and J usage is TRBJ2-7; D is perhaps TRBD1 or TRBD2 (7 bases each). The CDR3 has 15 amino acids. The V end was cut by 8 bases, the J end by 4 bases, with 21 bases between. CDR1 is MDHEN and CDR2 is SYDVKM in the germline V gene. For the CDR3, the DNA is TGTGCCAGCCTCCCAGGGGGGGAGGTGAGATACGAGCAGTACTTC. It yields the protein CASLPGGEVRYEQYF.

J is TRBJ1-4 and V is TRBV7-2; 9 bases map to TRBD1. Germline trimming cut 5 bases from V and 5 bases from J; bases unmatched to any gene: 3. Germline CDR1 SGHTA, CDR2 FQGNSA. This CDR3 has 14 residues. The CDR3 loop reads CASSVTGGNEKLFF. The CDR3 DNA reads TGTGCCAGCAGCGTCACAGGGGGCAATGAAAAACTGTTTTTT.

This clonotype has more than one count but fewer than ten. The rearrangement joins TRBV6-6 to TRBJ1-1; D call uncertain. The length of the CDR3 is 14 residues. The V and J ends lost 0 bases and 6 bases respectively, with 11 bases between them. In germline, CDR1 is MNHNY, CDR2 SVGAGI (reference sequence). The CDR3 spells CASSYSGPVPEAFF. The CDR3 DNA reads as TGTGCCAGCAGTTACTCGGGCCCAGTCCCTGAAGCTTTCTTT.

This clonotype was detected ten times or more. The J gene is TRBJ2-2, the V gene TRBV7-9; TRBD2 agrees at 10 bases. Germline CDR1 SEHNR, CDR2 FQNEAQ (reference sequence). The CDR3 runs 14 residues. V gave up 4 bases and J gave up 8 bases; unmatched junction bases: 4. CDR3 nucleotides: TGTGCCAGCAGCTCTTTGACTAGCGGGGGGGAGCTGTTTTTT. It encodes CASSSLTSGGELFF.

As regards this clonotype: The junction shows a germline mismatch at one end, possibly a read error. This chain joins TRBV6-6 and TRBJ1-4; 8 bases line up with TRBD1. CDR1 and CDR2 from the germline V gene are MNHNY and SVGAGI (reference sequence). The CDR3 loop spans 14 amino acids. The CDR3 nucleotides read TGTGCCAGCAAGAGGGGACAGGCTAATGTAAAACTGTTTTTT. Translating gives CASKRGQANVKLFF.

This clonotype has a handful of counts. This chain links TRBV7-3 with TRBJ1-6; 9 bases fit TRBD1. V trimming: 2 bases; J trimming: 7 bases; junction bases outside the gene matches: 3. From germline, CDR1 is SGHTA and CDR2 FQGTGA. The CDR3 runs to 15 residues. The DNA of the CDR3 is TGTGCCAGCAGCTTAGGGGACAGGGTGAATTCACCCCTCCACTTT. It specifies CASSLGDRVNSPLHF.

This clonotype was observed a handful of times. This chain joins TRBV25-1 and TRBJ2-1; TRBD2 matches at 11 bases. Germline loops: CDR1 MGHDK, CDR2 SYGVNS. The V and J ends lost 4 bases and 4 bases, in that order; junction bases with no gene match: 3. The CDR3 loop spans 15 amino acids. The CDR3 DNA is TGTGCCAGCAGTGTAGCGGGGGGGCGTTACAATGAGCAGTTCTTC. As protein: CASSVAGGRYNEQFF.

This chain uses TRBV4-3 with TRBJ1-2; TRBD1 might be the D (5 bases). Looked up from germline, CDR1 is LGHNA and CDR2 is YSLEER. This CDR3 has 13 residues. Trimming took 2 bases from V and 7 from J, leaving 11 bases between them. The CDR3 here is CASSQSGRGGYTF. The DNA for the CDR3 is TGCGCCAGCAGCCAATCAGGGAGGGGTGGCTACACCTTC.

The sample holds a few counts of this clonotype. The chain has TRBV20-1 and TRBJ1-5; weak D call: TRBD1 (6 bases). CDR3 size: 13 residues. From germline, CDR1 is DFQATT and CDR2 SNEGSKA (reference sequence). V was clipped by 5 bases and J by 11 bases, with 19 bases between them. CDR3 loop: CSAGYQGKDSQHF. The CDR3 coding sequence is TGCAGTGCTGGGTATCAGGGGAAGGATTCCCAGCATTTT.

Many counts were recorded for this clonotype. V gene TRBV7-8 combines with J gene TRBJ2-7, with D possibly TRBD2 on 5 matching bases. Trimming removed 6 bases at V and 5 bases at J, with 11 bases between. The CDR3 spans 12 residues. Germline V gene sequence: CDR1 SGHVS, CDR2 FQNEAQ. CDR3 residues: CASRGLSHEQYF. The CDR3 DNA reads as TGTGCCAGCAGAGGACTTTCTCACGAGCAGTACTTC.

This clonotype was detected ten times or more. The CDR3 loop reads CASSYSTVEQFF. DNA for the CDR3: TGTGCCAGCAGTTACTCGACGGTTGAGCAGTTCTTC. J is TRBJ2-1 and V is TRBV6-5, with D uncertain. This CDR3 is 12 amino acids long. CDR1 and CDR2 (germline): MNHEY, SVGAGI. V lost 0 bases and J lost 9, with 6 bases in between.

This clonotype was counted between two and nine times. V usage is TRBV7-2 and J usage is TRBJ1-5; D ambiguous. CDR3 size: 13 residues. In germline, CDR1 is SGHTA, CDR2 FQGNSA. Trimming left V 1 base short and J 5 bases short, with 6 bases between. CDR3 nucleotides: TGTGCCAGCAGCTTAGGGAATCATCAGCCCCAGCATTTT. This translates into CASSLGNHQPQHF.

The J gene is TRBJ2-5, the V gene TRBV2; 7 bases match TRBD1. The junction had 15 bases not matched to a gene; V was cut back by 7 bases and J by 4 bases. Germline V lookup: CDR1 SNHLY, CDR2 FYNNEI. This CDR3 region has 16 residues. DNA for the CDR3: TGTGCCAGCACCGCCGAGGGGGCGATTTTTGCAGAGACCCAGTACTTC. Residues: CASTAEGAIFAETQYF.